This TCR beta chain comes out of a study of T-cell memory formation after mild COVID-19. The germline V gene has CDR1 MNHEY and CDR2 SVGAGI. Losses at the gene ends were 0 bases for V and 2 bases for J; bases not matched to a gene: 7. The CDR3 is made up of 18 amino acids. Using its own MiXCR run on the 5' RACE reads, TCRdb lists one record per CDR3 protein. The profile shows 500,000 to 550,000 distinct CDR3 sequences, approximately 20% of them singletons. The sample taken for sequencing was PBMCs or a T cell subset sorted from them (not recorded which). The origin of this receptor is an adult woman who had mild COVID-19 (a few samples of this study predate the infection). Cell type and time point are not known. The chain has TRBV6-5 and TRBJ2-3, with 11 bases matching TRBD2. The CDR3 reads CASSYSPRLAGPTDTQYF. The CDR3 bases are TGTGCCAGCAGTTACTCTCCACGACTAGCGGGGCCCACAGATACGCAGTATTTT.